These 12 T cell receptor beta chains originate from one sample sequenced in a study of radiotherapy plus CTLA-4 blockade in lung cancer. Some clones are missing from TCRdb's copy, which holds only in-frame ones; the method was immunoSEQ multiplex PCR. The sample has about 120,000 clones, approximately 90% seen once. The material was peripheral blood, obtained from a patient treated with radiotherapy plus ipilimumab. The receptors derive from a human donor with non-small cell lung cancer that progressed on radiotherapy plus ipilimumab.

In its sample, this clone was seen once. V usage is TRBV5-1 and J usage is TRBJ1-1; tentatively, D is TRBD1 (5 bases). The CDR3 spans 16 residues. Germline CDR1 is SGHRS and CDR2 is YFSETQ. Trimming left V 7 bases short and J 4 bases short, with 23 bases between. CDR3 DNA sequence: TGCGCCAGCGCCCAACAGCCGGGGGAAATGGGCACTGAAGCTTTCTTT. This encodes CASAQQPGEMGTEAFF.

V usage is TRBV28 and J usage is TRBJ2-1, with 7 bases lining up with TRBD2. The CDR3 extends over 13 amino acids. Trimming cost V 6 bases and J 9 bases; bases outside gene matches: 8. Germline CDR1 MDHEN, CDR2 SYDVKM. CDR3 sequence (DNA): TGTGCCAGCAGCATCCCACTAGCGACTGAGCAGTTCTTC. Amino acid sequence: CASSIPLATEQFF.

The CDR3 sequence is CASSSEDRGIYEQYF. The CDR3 DNA sequence: TGCGCCAGCAGCTCCGAGGACAGGGGTATTTACGAGCAGTACTTC. The V gene is TRBV5-1, the J gene TRBJ2-7, with TRBD1 matching 9 bases. With V trimmed by 3 bases and J by 4 bases, 8 bases remained unmatched. Per the germline V gene, CDR1 is SGHRS and CDR2 is YFSETQ. The CDR3 has 15 residues.

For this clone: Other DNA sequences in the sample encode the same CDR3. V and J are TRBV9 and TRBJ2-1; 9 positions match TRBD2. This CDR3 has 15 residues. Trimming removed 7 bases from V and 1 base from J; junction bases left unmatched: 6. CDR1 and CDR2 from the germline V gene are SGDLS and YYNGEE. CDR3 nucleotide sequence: TGTGCCAGCTCCAGTAGCGGGAGTTCCTACAATGAGCAGTTCTTC. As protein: CASSSSGSSYNEQFF.

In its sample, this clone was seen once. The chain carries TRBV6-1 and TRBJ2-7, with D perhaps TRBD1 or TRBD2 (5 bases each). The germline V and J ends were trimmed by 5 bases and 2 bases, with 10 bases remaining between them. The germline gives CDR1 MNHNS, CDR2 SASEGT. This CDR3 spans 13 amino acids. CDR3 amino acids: CASSRDGTYEQYF. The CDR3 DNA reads TGTGCCAGCAGTCGGGACGGAACCTACGAGCAGTACTTC.

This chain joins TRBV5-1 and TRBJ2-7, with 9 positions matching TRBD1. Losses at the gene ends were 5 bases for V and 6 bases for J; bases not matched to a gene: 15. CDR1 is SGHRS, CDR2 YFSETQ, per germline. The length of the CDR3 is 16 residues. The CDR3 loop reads CASSRVSGQGGGEQYF. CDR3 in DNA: TGCGCCAGCAGTAGAGTCTCGGGACAGGGAGGAGGCGAGCAGTACTTC.

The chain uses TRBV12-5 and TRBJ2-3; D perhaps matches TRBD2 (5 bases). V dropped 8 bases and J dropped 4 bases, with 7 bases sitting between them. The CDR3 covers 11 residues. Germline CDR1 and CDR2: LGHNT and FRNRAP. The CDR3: CASSSADTQYF. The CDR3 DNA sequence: TGTGCTAGTAGTAGCGCAGATACGCAGTATTTT. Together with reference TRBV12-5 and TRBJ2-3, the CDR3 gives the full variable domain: DARVTQTPRHKVTEMGQEVTMRCQPILGHNTVFWYRQTMMQGLELLAYFRNRAPLDDSGMPKDRFSAEMPDATLATLKIQPSEPRDSAVYFCASSSADTQYFGPGTRLTVL.

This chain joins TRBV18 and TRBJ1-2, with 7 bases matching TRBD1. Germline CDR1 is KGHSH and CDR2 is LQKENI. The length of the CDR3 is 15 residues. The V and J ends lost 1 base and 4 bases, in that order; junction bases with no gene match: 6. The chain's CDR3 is CASSPQSRGFYGYTF. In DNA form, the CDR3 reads TGTGCCAGCTCACCACAGAGCAGGGGGTTCTATGGCTACACCTTC.

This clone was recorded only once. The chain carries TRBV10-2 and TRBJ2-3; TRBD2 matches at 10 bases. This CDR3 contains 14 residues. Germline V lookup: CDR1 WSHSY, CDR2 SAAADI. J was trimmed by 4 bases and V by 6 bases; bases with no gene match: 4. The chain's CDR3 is CASRPSGSPDTQYF. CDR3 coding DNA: TGCGCCAGCAGGCCTAGCGGGAGCCCAGATACGCAGTATTTT.

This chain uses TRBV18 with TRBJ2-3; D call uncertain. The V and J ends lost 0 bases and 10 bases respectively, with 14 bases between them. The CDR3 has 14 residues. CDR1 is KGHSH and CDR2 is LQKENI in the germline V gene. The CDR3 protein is CASSPPTRPFAQYF. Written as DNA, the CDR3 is TGTGCCAGCTCACCACCTACCAGGCCCTTTGCGCAGTATTTT.

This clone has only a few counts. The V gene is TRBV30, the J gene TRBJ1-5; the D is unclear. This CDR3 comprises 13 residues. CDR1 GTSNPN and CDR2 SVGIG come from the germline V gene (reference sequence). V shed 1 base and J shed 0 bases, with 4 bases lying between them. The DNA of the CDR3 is TGTGCCTGGAGTGGGGATAGCAATCAGCCCCAGCATTTT. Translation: CAWSGDSNQPQHF.

This chain's CDR3 is CASMGQGAGNTEAFF. DNA of the CDR3: TGTGCCAGCATGGGACAGGGGGCTGGGAACACTGAAGCTTTCTTT. The V gene is TRBV6-5, the J gene TRBJ1-1; the match to TRBD1 covers 12 bases. J lost 1 base, V lost 7 bases, and 4 bases had no gene match. CDR3 length: 15 amino acids. In germline, CDR1 is MNHEY, CDR2 SVGAGI.